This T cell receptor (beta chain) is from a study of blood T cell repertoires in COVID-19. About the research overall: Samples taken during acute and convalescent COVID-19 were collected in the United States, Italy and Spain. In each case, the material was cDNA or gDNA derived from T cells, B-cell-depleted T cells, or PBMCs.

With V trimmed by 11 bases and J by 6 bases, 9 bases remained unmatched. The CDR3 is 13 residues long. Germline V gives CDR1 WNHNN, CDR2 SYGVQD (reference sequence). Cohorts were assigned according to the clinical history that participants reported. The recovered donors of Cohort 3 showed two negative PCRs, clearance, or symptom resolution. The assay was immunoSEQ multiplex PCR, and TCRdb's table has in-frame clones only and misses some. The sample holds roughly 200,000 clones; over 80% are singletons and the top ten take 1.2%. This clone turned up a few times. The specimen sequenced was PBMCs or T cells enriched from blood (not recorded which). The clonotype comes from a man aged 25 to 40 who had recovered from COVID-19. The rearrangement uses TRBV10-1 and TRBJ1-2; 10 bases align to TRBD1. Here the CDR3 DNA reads TGCGCCCGCCCGGGGACAGGGGAGAATGGCTACACCTTC. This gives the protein CARPGTGENGYTF.